A selection of T cell receptor beta chains follows, all from one sample in a study of T-cell reconstitution after alpha-beta-depleted transplantation in children. TCRdb analysed the PCR reads with MiXCR anew, one entry per CDR3 protein. The sample contains 190,000 or so distinct CDR3 sequences, roughly 15% of which appear only once. Specimen: PBMCs from the stem cell graft donor, collected from the stem cell graft. The receptors derive from a human donor who donated a stem cell graft to a child with acute lymphoblastic leukemia. CDR3s include the opening cysteine and the closing phenylalanine or tryptophan. The order of the fields is J gene, clone size, V gene, D gene, CDR3 DNA, CDR3 protein. A D gene is named only where the DNA matches it firmly. Some rows have no size entry. The others give once, few or many, or a class for an expanded clone.

J: TRBJ2-1; size: many; V: TRBV10-2; D: TRBD2; DNA: TGCGCCAGCAGTGAGTCGATTTGGTCCGGGCTAGCGGGAGGGCCGGGCAATGAGCAGTTCTTC; CDR3: CASSESIWSGLAGGPGNEQFF
J: TRBJ2-3; size: NA; V: TRBV19; D: TRBD2; DNA: TGTGCCAGTACTCGACTAGCGGGAGACTCAGATACGCAGTATTTT; CDR3: CASTRLAGDSDTQYF
J: TRBJ1-1; size: many; V: TRBV7-8; D: NA; DNA: TGTGCCAGCAGCCCCCGCTCAGGGCGGACTGAAGCTTTCTTT; CDR3: CASSPRSGRTEAFF
J: TRBJ1-5; size: many; V: TRBV12-3/TRBV12-4; D: NA; DNA: TGTGCCAGCAGTTTGCAGGACACAGGGAGGTACGGTCAGCCCCAGCATTTT; CDR3: CASSLQDTGRYGQPQHF
J: TRBJ2-2; size: many; V: TRBV6-5; D: NA; DNA: TGTGCCAGCAGTTACGCTGCCGGGGAGCTGTTTTTT; CDR3: CASSYAAGELFF
J: TRBJ2-1; size: many; V: TRBV20-1; D: NA; DNA: TGCAGTGCATTTGGCCGGGACTCGCTTTCCCGGAGTTCGCGATACAATGAGCAGTTCTTC; CDR3: CSAFGRDSLSRSSRYNEQFF
J: TRBJ2-1; size: once; V: TRBV11-2; D: TRBD2; DNA: TGTGCCAGCAGCTTAGCGGGAGGGCCTGCCAACAATGAGCAGTTCTTC; CDR3: CASSLAGGPANNEQFF
J: TRBJ2-1; size: many; V: TRBV25-1; D: TRBD2; DNA: TGTGCCAGCAGGTGGGAGGGCCTAAATGAGCAGTTCTTC; CDR3: CASRWEGLNEQFF
J: TRBJ2-7; size: many; V: TRBV5-1; D: TRBD1; DNA: TGCGCCAGCAGCTTGAGTCCGGGACAGTTAAGCTACGAGCAGTACTTC; CDR3: CASSLSPGQLSYEQYF
J: TRBJ1-4; size: many; V: TRBV12-3/TRBV12-4; D: TRBD1; DNA: TGTGCCAGCAGCAAGACAGGGGTTGATGAAAAACTGTTTTTT; CDR3: CASSKTGVDEKLFF
J: TRBJ2-1; size: many; V: TRBV20-1; D: TRBD2; DNA: TGCAGTGCCAAGACGACTAGCGGGTACTACAATGAGCAGTTCTTC; CDR3: CSAKTTSGYYNEQFF
J: TRBJ2-5; size: many; V: TRBV20-1; D: TRBD1; DNA: TGCAGTGCCCAACAGGGGGCTTTCGAAGAGACCCAGTACTTC; CDR3: CSAQQGAFEETQYF
J: TRBJ2-5; size: NA; V: TRBV5-1; D: NA; DNA: TGCGCCAGCAGCTTGGCCAGTCCCGGTGAGACCCAGTACTTC; CDR3: CASSLASPGETQYF
J: TRBJ2-3; size: many; V: TRBV29-1; D: TRBD2; DNA: TGCAGCGTCTTCCGGACTAGCGGCACAGATACGCAGTATTTT; CDR3: CSVFRTSGTDTQYF
J: TRBJ2-5; size: many; V: TRBV28; D: TRBD1; DNA: TGTGCCATCCGGGACAGATACCAAGAGACCCAGTACTTC; CDR3: CAIRDRYQETQYF
J: TRBJ2-7; size: many; V: TRBV20-1; D: TRBD2; DNA: TGCAGTGCTACGGGACTAGCGGGAGGTTCCTACGAGCAGTACTTC; CDR3: CSATGLAGGSYEQYF
J: TRBJ1-1; size: once; V: TRBV6-1; D: TRBD1; DNA: TGTGCCAGCAGGGCACATGACAGGGTCACTGAAGCTTTCTTT; CDR3: CASRAHDRVTEAFF
J: TRBJ1-5; size: many; V: TRBV20-1; D: NA; DNA: TGCAGTGCTAGAGGTGGGGAGGTCAATCAGCCCCAGCATTTT; CDR3: CSARGGEVNQPQHF
J: TRBJ1-4; size: many; V: TRBV5-5; D: TRBD1; DNA: TGTGCCAGCAGCCCCGGGACAGTGGACGAAAAACTGTTTTTT; CDR3: CASSPGTVDEKLFF
J: TRBJ2-4; size: many; V: TRBV6-6; D: TRBD1; DNA: TGTGCCAGCAGACCGGGACAGGGAAACATTCAGTACTTC; CDR3: CASRPGQGNIQYF
J: TRBJ2-1; size: many; V: TRBV29-1; D: TRBD1; DNA: TGCAGCGTTGAAACAGGGGGCCGCGAGCAGTTCTTC; CDR3: CSVETGGREQFF
J: TRBJ2-7; size: few; V: TRBV6-1; D: NA; DNA: TGTGCCAGCAGCTCTGGGCCGGCAGTCTCCTACGAGCAGTACTTC; CDR3: CASSSGPAVSYEQYF
J: TRBJ2-1; size: many; V: TRBV20-1; D: NA; DNA: TGCAGTGCTAGTCTTAAGGCACATGAGCAGTTCTTC; CDR3: CSASLKAHEQFF
J: TRBJ2-3; size: few; V: TRBV5-1; D: TRBD2; DNA: TGCGCCAGCAGCACAGGACTAGCGGGAGCGCTGAGCACAGATACGCAGTATTTT; CDR3: CASSTGLAGALSTDTQYF
J: TRBJ2-3; size: many; V: TRBV11-2; D: NA; DNA: TGTGCCAGCAGTATGTCAGGGGTACGAGATACGCAGTATTTT; CDR3: CASSMSGVRDTQYF